Below, 8 T cell receptor beta chains from the same sample are listed, as sequenced in a study of T-cell memory formation after mild COVID-19. TCRdb independently ran MiXCR on the 5' RACE reads; one entry per CDR3 protein. Counted here are hundreds of thousands of distinct CDR3 sequences, roughly an eighth occurring once; the ten biggest clones make up about 20%. The sample taken for sequencing was PBMCs or a T cell subset sorted from them (not recorded which). All receptors derive from a man aged 18 to 29 who had mild COVID-19 (a few samples of this study predate the infection). Cell type and time point are not known.

The rearrangement uses TRBV7-8 and TRBJ1-1, with 8 positions matching TRBD1. The V gene end was trimmed by 5 bases and the J gene end by 4 bases; junction bases not matched to a gene: 3. In germline, CDR1 is SGHVS, CDR2 FQNEAQ. The length of the CDR3 is 13 residues. The CDR3 nucleotides read TGTGCCAGCAGCGGTGACAGGGGCACTGAAGCTTTCTTT. Amino acids: CASSGDRGTEAFF.

This clonotype occurred many times. The chain carries TRBV2 and TRBJ2-1; D is ambiguous. Trimming stripped 4 bases from V and 2 bases from J, with 3 bases between. Germline CDR1 reads SNHLY; CDR2 reads FYNNEI. The CDR3 is made up of 12 amino acids. The CDR3 loop is CASSATYNEQFF. The CDR3, as DNA: TGTGCCAGCAGTGCCACCTACAATGAGCAGTTCTTC.

This clonotype was observed a handful of times. This sequence joins TRBV3-2 and TRBJ2-2. TRBV3-2 is classified as a pseudogene. CDR3 length: 14 amino acids. The CDR3 nucleotides are TGTGCCAGCGGCGGAAGTGTCGGCACCGGGGAGCTGTTTTTT. It specifies CASGGSVGTGELFF.

The sample holds a few counts of this clonotype. This chain uses TRBV27 with TRBJ2-5; 11 bases match TRBD1. J lost 4 bases, V lost 6 bases, and 7 bases had no gene match. The CDR3 covers 15 residues. CDR1 is MNHEY and CDR2 is SMNVEV in the germline V gene (reference sequence). The CDR3 spells CASSWDRGAPETQYF. The CDR3 DNA follows: TGTGCCAGCAGCTGGGACAGGGGGGCTCCAGAGACCCAGTACTTC.

This clonotype was recorded a few times. The chain is built from TRBV6-5 and TRBJ2-5; a weak D match, TRBD2 (5 bases). V was shortened by 0 bases and J by 5 bases, with 10 bases between the two germline ends. CDR1 is MNHEY, CDR2 SVGAGI, per germline. CDR3 size: 14 residues. The CDR3 spells CASSYSSGGETQYF. The CDR3 DNA reads as TGTGCCAGCAGTTACTCGAGCGGCGGGGAGACCCAGTACTTC.

In its sample, this clonotype was seen many times. The genes are TRBV29-1 and TRBJ2-1; the D gene is possibly TRBD1 (8 bases). Deletions cut 6 bases from V and 9 bases from J, with 21 bases between. CDR1 and CDR2 from the germline V gene are SQVTM and ANQGSEA. The CDR3 covers 14 residues. The CDR3 nucleotides read TGCAGCGTGAAGGACAGGGAGGGGATGAGTGAGCAGTTCTTC. Translating gives CSVKDREGMSEQFF.

As for this clonotype: Compared with germline, one end of the junction differs, possibly owing to a read error. The chain uses TRBV7-9 and TRBJ1-1; a possible D gene is TRBD1 (5 bases). Looked up from germline, CDR1 is SEHNR and CDR2 is FQNEAQ (reference sequence). The CDR3 consists of 15 residues. The CDR3 loop is CASSLAVTENTEASF. The CDR3 coding sequence is TGTGCCAGCAGCTTAGCCGTGACAGAGAACACTGAAGCTTCCTTT.

At least ten counts were recorded for this clonotype. The chain links TRBV7-9 to TRBJ1-5, with 7 bases matching TRBD1. Germline lookup yields CDR1 SEHNR and CDR2 FQNEAQ (reference sequence). The length of the CDR3 is 14 residues. V lost 3 bases to trimming and J lost 3 bases; unmatched junction nucleotides: 2. The CDR3, as DNA: TGTGCCAGCAGCTTGGGACAGTCCAATCAGCCCCAGCATTTT. This gives the protein CASSLGQSNQPQHF. Full variable domain (rest looked up from reference TRBV7-9 and TRBJ1-5): DTGVSQNPRHKITKRGQNVTFRCDPISEHNRLYWYRQTLGQGPEFLTYFQNEAQLEKSRLLSDRFSAERPKGSFSTLEIQRTEQGDSAMYLCASSLGQSNQPQHFGDGTRLSIL.